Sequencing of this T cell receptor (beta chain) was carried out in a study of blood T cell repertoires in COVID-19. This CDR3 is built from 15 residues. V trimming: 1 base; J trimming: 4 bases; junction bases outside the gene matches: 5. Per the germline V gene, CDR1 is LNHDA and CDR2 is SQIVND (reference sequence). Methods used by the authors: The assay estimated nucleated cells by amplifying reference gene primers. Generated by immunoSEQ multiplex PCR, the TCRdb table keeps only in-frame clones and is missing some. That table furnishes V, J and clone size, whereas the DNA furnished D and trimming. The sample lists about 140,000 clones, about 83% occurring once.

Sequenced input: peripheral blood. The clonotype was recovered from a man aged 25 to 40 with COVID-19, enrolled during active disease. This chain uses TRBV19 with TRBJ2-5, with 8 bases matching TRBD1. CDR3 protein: CASSIARTGSETQYF. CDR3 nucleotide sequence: TGTGCCAGTAGTATAGCAAGGACAGGGTCAGAGACCCAGTACTTC.